The clone carrying this T cell receptor (beta chain) has just a few counts. Its antigen is still unknown. The sample is drawn from a study of T-cell memory formation after mild COVID-19. One entry per CDR3 protein results from TCRdb running MiXCR on the 5' RACE reads. In the table there are around 130,000 distinct CDR3 sequences, approximately 15% of which are singletons. The CDR3 loop spans 16 amino acids. After removal of 5 bases from V and 2 bases from J, the junction contained 9 bases not matched to a gene. In germline, CDR1 is SGHTA, CDR2 FQGNSA. Overall study findings and caveats: Those CD4+ clones that contracted were mainly in CM and EM (CD8+ ones in EMRA). Memory sampled before infection contained some responding clones, suggesting cross-reactive memory joined.

V gene TRBV7-2 combines with J gene TRBJ2-7; 10 bases match TRBD2. The sequencing input was PBMCs or a T cell subset sorted from them (not recorded which). This TCR derives from an adult woman who had mild COVID-19 (a few samples of this study predate the infection). Cell type and time point are not known. In DNA, the CDR3 is TGTGCCAGCAGCCGCCGGGGTAGCGGGAGGACCTACGAGCAGTACTTC. Translating it yields CASSRRGSGRTYEQYF.